This T cell receptor (beta chain) was identified in a study of T-cell memory formation after mild COVID-19. Looking at the study overall: Largely donor-specific sequence clusters came from two donors. Findings and limits, study-wide: Second-wave clones reaching peak frequency on day 37 lacked confirmed SARS-CoV-2 specificity. Cross-reactive memory appears to have joined, as suggested by some responding clones showing up in pre-infection memory.

Germline V CDR1 and CDR2: SGHTA, FQGNSA. CDR3 length: 18 amino acids. V shed 0 bases and J 3 bases; nucleotides not matched to a gene: 5. As for this clonotype: What it binds is unknown.

TCRdb reanalysed the 5' RACE reads using MiXCR and keeps one entry per CDR3 protein. The sample lists roughly 480,000 distinct CDR3 sequences, around 27% occurring once. This TCR derives from an adult woman who had mild COVID-19 (a few samples of this study predate the infection). Cell type and time point are not known. The sequencing sample was made of PBMCs or a T cell subset sorted from them (not recorded which). The rearrangement joins TRBV7-2 to TRBJ2-6, with 10 bases that match TRBD2. The CDR3 nucleotides are TGTGCCAGCAGCTTAGCGCGGCTAGCGGGAGTTGGGGCCAACGTCCTGACTTTC. Its translation is CASSLARLAGVGANVLTF.